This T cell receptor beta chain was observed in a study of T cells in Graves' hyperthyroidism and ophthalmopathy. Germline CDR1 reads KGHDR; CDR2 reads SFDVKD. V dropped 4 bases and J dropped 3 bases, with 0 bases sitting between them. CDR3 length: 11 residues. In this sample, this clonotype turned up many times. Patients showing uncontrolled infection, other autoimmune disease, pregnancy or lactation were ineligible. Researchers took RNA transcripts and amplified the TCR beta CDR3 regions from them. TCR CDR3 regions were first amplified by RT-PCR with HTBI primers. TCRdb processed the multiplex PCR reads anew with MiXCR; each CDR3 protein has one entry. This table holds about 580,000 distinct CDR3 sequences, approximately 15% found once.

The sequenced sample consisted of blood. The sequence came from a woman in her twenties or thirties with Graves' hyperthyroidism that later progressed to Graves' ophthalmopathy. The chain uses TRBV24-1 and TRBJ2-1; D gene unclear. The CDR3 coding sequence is TGTGCCACCAGTGACTACAATGAGCAGTTCTTC. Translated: CATSDYNEQFF.